The 8 T cell receptor beta chains reported below all come from one sample, sequenced in a study of CD8 T cells in Susac syndrome. When the RNA was reverse transcribed, random hexamers were used with an input of about 0.5 to 1 ug. TCRdb reanalysed the immunoSEQ multiplex PCR reads using MiXCR and keeps one entry per CDR3 protein. The repertoire holds 77,000 or so distinct CDR3 sequences, with around 93% as singletons. Sequencing was done on a sample of CD4+ T cells from PBMCs. These receptors all come from a human donor with Susac syndrome.

The chain has TRBV29-1 and TRBJ2-7; D is possibly TRBD1 (6 bases). The CDR3 covers 15 residues. The V end was cut by 1 base, the J end by 0 bases, with 13 bases between. Per germline, CDR1 SQVTM and CDR2 ANQGSEA. The CDR3 loop reads CSVEGLKGVSYEQYF. The CDR3 nucleotides read TGCAGCGTTGAAGGTCTCAAGGGGGTCTCCTACGAGCAGTACTTC.

V usage is TRBV29-1 and J usage is TRBJ2-1, with 12 bases matching TRBD2. CDR1 and CDR2 from the germline V gene are SQVTM and ANQGSEA. Trimming took 8 bases from V and 6 from J; bases not matched to a gene: 5. This CDR3 is 13 amino acids long. The CDR3 sequence is CSLGTSGLNEQFF. The CDR3 nucleotides are TGCAGCTTAGGGACTAGCGGGCTCAATGAGCAGTTCTTC.

The chain recombines TRBV20-1 with TRBJ1-1; TRBD1 might be the D (5 bases). Germline CDR1 and CDR2: DFQATT and SNEGSKA (reference sequence). The CDR3 sequence is 15 residues long. Trimming stripped 5 bases from V and 1 base from J, with 17 bases between. CDR3 DNA: TGCAGTGCTCCGAGGTTTGGGGGTGGGAACACTGAAGCTTTCTTT. Its protein product is CSAPRFGGGNTEAFF.

The chain joins TRBV7-8 to TRBJ1-5; TRBD1 agrees at 7 bases. V lost 3 bases to trimming and J lost 4 bases; unmatched junction nucleotides: 3. CDR3 length equals 14 residues. CDR1 is SGHVS and CDR2 is FQNEAQ in the germline V gene. CDR3 nucleotides: TGTGCCAGCAGCTTGGGACAGCGGAATCAGCCCCAGCATTTT. Amino acids: CASSLGQRNQPQHF.

The chain links TRBV19 to TRBJ2-5, with 12 bases identical to TRBD2. The CDR3 loop spans 13 amino acids. Trimming cost V 8 bases and J 4 bases; bases outside gene matches: 2. The germline V gene has CDR1 LNHDA and CDR2 SQIVND (reference sequence). Here the CDR3 DNA reads TGTGCCAGTTCGGGACTAGCGGGAGAGACCCAGTACTTC. Encoded protein: CASSGLAGETQYF.

This clonotype was counted a single time. V is TRBV5-1 and J is TRBJ1-1; unclear D gene. The length of the CDR3 is 16 residues. The germline CDR1 and CDR2 sequences are SGHRS and YFSETQ. The V end lost 0 bases, the J end lost 1 base, and 13 bases lay between the germline ends. The CDR3: CASSLGLGSPNTEAFF. The CDR3 coding sequence is TGCGCCAGCAGCTTGGGCTTAGGCAGCCCGAACACTGAAGCTTTCTTT.

The chain couples TRBV7-2 to TRBJ2-6; D is uncertain. Per germline, CDR1 SGHTA and CDR2 FQGNSA. This CDR3 comprises 14 residues. The V and J ends lost 1 base and 4 bases respectively, with 5 bases between them. The CDR3 loop is CASSLGRGANVLTF. CDR3 in DNA: TGTGCCAGCAGCTTAGGAAGGGGGGCCAACGTCCTGACTTTC.

This clonotype was seen more than once but under ten times. The chain couples TRBV10-3 to TRBJ2-7; the match to TRBD2 covers 12 bases. CDR3 size: 15 residues. Losses at the gene ends were 5 bases for V and 3 bases for J; bases not matched to a gene: 5. In germline, CDR1 is ENHRY, CDR2 SYGVKD. CDR3 amino acids: CAISPRTSGNYEQYF. CDR3 nucleotide sequence: TGTGCCATCAGTCCCCGGACTAGCGGGAACTACGAGCAGTACTTC.